This T cell receptor beta chain was sequenced for a study of cytomegalovirus exposure and HLA in healthy donors. Primers: 60 Vbeta forward and 13 Jbeta reverse. Measured with immunoSEQ multiplex PCR; TCRdb has only the in-frame clones, and not every one. The data hold fewer than 150,000 clones, with roughly three quarters observed a single time. General observations from the study: Using the classifier, cytomegalovirus status was reportedly diagnosed with high specificity and sensitivity.

Unmatched junction bases numbered 1, after V lost 4 bases and J lost 2 bases. CDR1 is LGHNA and CDR2 is YNFKEQ in the germline V gene. This CDR3 comprises 14 residues. This clone was counted once. The antigen is unknown. This chain links TRBV4-2 with TRBJ2-3; TRBD2 matches 9 bases. The clonotype was recovered from a woman in her forties or fifties in good health and CMV-seronegative. The sequencing input was PBMCs. CDR3 nucleotides: TGTGCCAGCAGCCCGGGACTAGCCACAGATACGCAGTATTTT. Translation: CASSPGLATDTQYF.